Each of the 19 T cell receptor beta chains below was sequenced from the same sample in a study of shared clonotypes between healthy human individuals. Assay used: immunoSEQ multiplex PCR; TCRdb lists only in-frame clones, some missing. The data contain about a million clones, 70% to 80% of them singletons. The sample consisted of memory CD4+ T cells from PBMCs. The subset: CD45RA-negative fraction. These receptors were collected from a man aged 18-30 years in good health. Some clones in this sample may be carry-over from other donors' samples.

The rearrangement uses TRBV29-1 and TRBJ1-5; no definite D call. Germline loops: CDR1 SQVTM, CDR2 ANQGSEA. V lost 6 bases and J 2 bases, leaving 11 bases between the germline ends. This CDR3 has 13 amino acids. The CDR3 sequence is CSVGGVRNQPQHF. DNA of the CDR3: TGCAGCGTAGGTGGAGTGCGCAATCAGCCCCAGCATTTT.

The gene calls are TRBV28 and TRBJ1-2, with D perhaps matching TRBD1 (5 bases). The ends were cut back, 3 bases at V and 4 bases at J, with 12 bases in the middle. The CDR3 has 14 amino acids. Germline V gene sequence: CDR1 MDHEN, CDR2 SYDVKM. The DNA for the CDR3 is TGTGCCAGCAGTTTGGCACAGGCGCTCTATGGCTACACCTTC. This sequence encodes CASSLAQALYGYTF.

This sequence joins TRBV19 and TRBJ1-4; no clear D. V lost 10 bases to trimming and J lost 2 bases, with 14 bases between them. Germline V gene lookup returns CDR1 LNHDA and CDR2 SQIVND (reference sequence). The CDR3 is made up of 14 amino acids. The CDR3 DNA follows: TGTGCCACTCGAGAATTCCCCACTAATGAAAAACTGTTTTTT. This encodes CATREFPTNEKLFF. The full variable domain, in which reference TRBV19 and TRBJ1-4 provide the parts outside the CDR3, is DGGITQSPKYLFRKEGQNVTLSCEQNLNHDAMYWYRQDPGQGLRLIYYSQIVNDFQKGDIAEGYSVSREKKESFPLTVTSAQKNPTAFYLCATREFPTNEKLFFGSGTQLSVL.

The chain employs TRBV5-1 and TRBJ1-3; a weak D match, TRBD1 (6 bases). Trimming stripped 2 bases from V and 3 bases from J, with 9 bases between. The CDR3 contains 14 residues. Germline V gene sequence: CDR1 SGHRS, CDR2 YFSETQ. CDR3 DNA sequence: TGCGCCAGCAGCTTTACAGGGCTTGGAAACACCATATATTTT. Translation gives CASSFTGLGNTIYF.

The V gene is TRBV6-6, the J gene TRBJ1-1; D ambiguous. Trimming cost V 0 bases and J 1 base, with 6 bases left between them. Germline values: CDR1 MNHNY, CDR2 SVGAGI (reference sequence). The CDR3 sequence is 14 residues long. CDR3 DNA: TGTGCCAGCAGTTACTCAGATACGAACACTGAAGCTTTCTTT. It is translated as CASSYSDTNTEAFF.

For this clone: One end of the junction is discordant with germline, which a read error may explain. This chain uses TRBV6-9 with TRBJ2-5; no clear D. Looked up from germline, CDR1 is MNHGY and CDR2 is SVAAGI. The CDR3 covers 13 residues. The CDR3 here is CASSRRYQKTQYF. DNA for the CDR3: TGTGCCAGCAGCCGAAGGTACCAAAAGACCCAGTACTTC.

This chain joins TRBV5-1 and TRBJ1-1, with TRBD1 as a possible D gene (5 bases). Germline V gene data show CDR1 as SGHRS and CDR2 as YFSETQ. CDR3 length: 13 amino acids. Trimming cost V 6 bases and J 1 base, with 10 bases left between them. The CDR3: CASMRDPNTEAFF. In nucleotides, the CDR3 is TGCGCCAGCATGAGGGACCCGAACACTGAAGCTTTCTTT.

This sequence joins TRBV6-5 and TRBJ2-1, with D perhaps matching TRBD2 (6 bases). The CDR3 is 13 residues long. V lost 4 bases to trimming and J lost 9 bases, with 13 bases between them. Germline CDR1 reads MNHEY; CDR2 reads SVGAGI. The CDR3 loop reads CASSSSSGAEQFF. The CDR3 region has the DNA TGTGCCAGCAGTTCCTCTTCGGGAGCTGAGCAGTTCTTC.

This chain connects TRBV6-5 to TRBJ2-3; unclear D gene. The V end lost 5 bases, the J end lost 2 bases, and 11 bases lay between the germline ends. The CDR3 totals 14 residues. CDR1 is MNHEY and CDR2 is SVGAGI in the germline V gene. The CDR3 sequence: CASSRGRDTDTQYF. The CDR3 nucleotides read TGTGCCAGCAGTCGTGGAAGAGACACAGATACGCAGTATTTT.

The rearrangement links TRBV7-8 to TRBJ1-5; D is possibly TRBD1 (5 bases). The V end was cut by 6 bases, the J end by 5 bases, with 11 bases between. Looked up from germline, CDR1 is SGHVS and CDR2 is FQNEAQ. The CDR3 loop spans 13 amino acids. The CDR3 is CASRDRYDQPQHF. The CDR3 bases are TGTGCCAGCAGAGACAGATACGATCAGCCCCAGCATTTT.

The V and J genes are TRBV29-1 and TRBJ1-2; unclear D gene. CDR3 size: 13 residues. Per germline, CDR1 SQVTM and CDR2 ANQGSEA. V was trimmed by 3 bases and J by 7 bases, leaving 15 bases between them. The CDR3 bases are TGCAGCGTTGAGGCCGCCTCAAGAGGTGGCTACACCTTC. Translation: CSVEAASRGGYTF.

V usage is TRBV5-8 and J usage is TRBJ1-5; TRBD1 might be the D (5 bases). Trimming took off 0 bases at V and 3 bases at J, with 7 bases between the two ends. The CDR3 covers 14 residues. Germline V gene lookup returns CDR1 SGHTS and CDR2 YDEGEE. In DNA form, the CDR3 reads TGTGCCAGCAGCTTGGGGGACGTCAATCAGCCCCAGCATTTT. Amino acids: CASSLGDVNQPQHF.

This clone was seen more than once but under ten times. The chain joins TRBV4-2 to TRBJ2-2; D not resolved. The CDR3 extends over 14 amino acids. Trimming shortened V by 0 bases and J by 7 bases, and 9 bases separated the two germline ends. CDR1 and CDR2 from the germline V gene are LGHNA and YNFKEQ. CDR3 amino acids: CASSQDTPSGELFF. The CDR3 coding sequence is TGTGCCAGCAGCCAAGATACCCCCAGCGGGGAGCTGTTTTTT.

The chain couples TRBV10-3 to TRBJ2-6, with a weak D call TRBD1 (8 bases). CDR1 and CDR2 (germline): ENHRY, SYGVKD. Trimming stripped 2 bases from V and 2 bases from J, with 31 bases between. The CDR3 runs 23 residues. In DNA, the CDR3 is TGTGCCATCAGTGAGCCGGGAGGTTGGACAGGAACAGGGGGGTTCACTGGGGCCAACGTCCTGACTTTC. Amino acid sequence: CAISEPGGWTGTGGFTGANVLTF.

The rearrangement links TRBV2 to TRBJ2-5, with D uncertain. CDR3 size: 14 residues. V was clipped by 2 bases and J by 2 bases, with 9 bases between them. Germline CDR1 reads SNHLY; CDR2 reads FYNNEI. The CDR3 bases are TGTGCCAGCAGTGAATACATCCAGCAAGAGACCCAGTACTTC. It translates to CASSEYIQQETQYF.

CDR3 in amino acids: CASSRTSGIYNEQFF. The CDR3 DNA follows: TGTGCCAGCAGCAGGACTAGCGGCATCTACAATGAGCAGTTCTTC. The chain recombines TRBV7-2 with TRBJ2-1; 10 nucleotides agree with TRBD2. This CDR3 is 15 amino acids long. Germline V gene data show CDR1 as SGHTA and CDR2 as FQGNSA. Germline trimming cut 5 bases from V and 3 bases from J; bases unmatched to any gene: 4.

The chain links TRBV4-2 to TRBJ2-4; D is ambiguous. Between the trimmed V and J ends, which lost 0 bases and 0 bases, there was a span of 6 bases. Germline assignment: CDR1 LGHNA and CDR2 YNFKEQ. The CDR3 sequence is 15 residues long. The CDR3 loop is CASSQDLGAKNIQYF. The CDR3 DNA reads as TGTGCCAGCAGCCAAGATTTGGGAGCCAAAAACATTCAGTACTTC.

This clone was counted between two and nine times. The chain recombines TRBV27 with TRBJ2-1, with D possibly being TRBD2 (5 bases). The germline V and J ends were trimmed by 3 bases and 5 bases, with 11 bases remaining between them. The CDR3 loop spans 14 amino acids. Per germline, CDR1 MNHEY and CDR2 SMNVEV (reference sequence). This CDR3 reads CASSFRRSNNEQFF. DNA for the CDR3: TGTGCCAGCAGTTTTAGGAGGTCGAACAATGAGCAGTTCTTC.

V usage is TRBV5-1 and J usage is TRBJ2-2; 10 nucleotides align to TRBD2. The germline CDR1 and CDR2 sequences are SGHRS and YFSETQ. This CDR3 is 17 amino acids long. With V trimmed by 0 bases and J by 7 bases, 9 bases remained unmatched. The CDR3 is CASSLVLAGDHNGELFF. The CDR3 bases are TGCGCCAGCAGCTTGGTCCTAGCGGGAGACCATAACGGGGAGCTGTTTTTT. Looking up the rest from reference TRBV5-1 and TRBJ2-2 gives the full variable domain: KAGVTQTPRYLIKTRGQQVTLSCSPISGHRSVSWYQQTPGQGLQFLFEYFSETQRNKGNFPGRFSGRQFSNSRSEMNVSTLELGDSALYLCASSLVLAGDHNGELFFGEGSRLTVL.